Listed here are 18 T cell receptor beta chains from one sample, sequenced in a study of cytotoxic CD8 clonotypes in ibrutinib-treated CLL. Using immunoSEQ multiplex PCR, the repertoire was profiled, and TCRdb retains in-frame clones only, with some absent. The sample shows roughly 45,000 clones, approximately 65% of them seen only once. The sequencing used PBMCs, collected after 24 months of ibrutinib treatment. Receptors originate from a human donor with chronic lymphocytic leukemia.

The V and J genes are TRBV7-2 and TRBJ2-7; no clear D. CDR1 and CDR2 from the germline V gene are SGHTA and FQGNSA. V shed 2 bases and J shed 4 bases, with 6 bases lying between them. The length of the CDR3 is 12 residues. The CDR3 DNA reads TGTGCCAGCAGCTTAACAGAATACGAGCAGTACTTC. Amino acids: CASSLTEYEQYF.

This clone was found once. The chain is built from TRBV19 and TRBJ1-2; weak D call: TRBD1 (5 bases). This CDR3 has 11 residues. Trimming stripped 3 bases from V and 8 bases from J, with 7 bases between. Per the germline V gene, CDR1 is LNHDA and CDR2 is SQIVND (reference sequence). The chain's CDR3 is CASSIRGGYTF. The CDR3 DNA reads as TGTGCCAGTAGTATTAGGGGAGGCTACACCTTC.

J is TRBJ1-2 and V is TRBV6-5; unclear D gene. The CDR3 has 13 residues. Trimming stripped 2 bases from V and 2 bases from J, with 6 bases between. Looked up from germline, CDR1 is MNHEY and CDR2 is SVGAGI. CDR3 nucleotides: TGTGCCAGCAGTTACGGAGAGAACTATGGCTACACCTTC. This codes for CASSYGENYGYTF.

The chain links TRBV4-2 to TRBJ2-7; unclear D gene. Trimming shortened V by 4 bases and J by 3 bases, and 13 bases separated the two germline ends. This CDR3 has 14 amino acids. Germline V gene lookup returns CDR1 LGHNA and CDR2 YNFKEQ. The chain's CDR3 is CASSREAVYYEQYF. CDR3 sequence (DNA): TGTGCCAGCAGCCGAGAGGCGGTATACTACGAGCAGTACTTC.

As regards this clone: Relative to the germline gene, one junction end is altered; a read error may explain this. V and J are TRBV27 and TRBJ1-2; D is ambiguous. Germline lookup yields CDR1 MNHEY and CDR2 SMNVEV (reference sequence). CDR3 length: 13 residues. CDR3 nucleotides: TGTGCCACCCAAAACCGGGTAAACTCTGGCTACACCTTC. This encodes CATQNRVNSGYTF.

J is TRBJ2-2 and V is TRBV10-3; 9 positions agree with TRBD1. The germline V gene has CDR1 ENHRY and CDR2 SYGVKD. The ends lost 5 bases at V and 7 bases at J; junction bases unmatched: 8. The CDR3 totals 15 residues. DNA for the CDR3: TGTGCCATCAGTCTAGGGACAGGGAGAGTCGGGGAGCTGTTTTTT. Amino acids: CAISLGTGRVGELFF.

This chain connects TRBV7-2 to TRBJ2-1; a weak D match, TRBD2 (5 bases). V was clipped by 11 bases and J by 6 bases, with 11 bases between them. The CDR3 sequence is 11 residues long. The germline V gene encodes CDR1 SGHTA and CDR2 FQGNSA. The CDR3 nucleotides read TGTGCCCGAGGACTGAGCAATGAGCAGTTCTTC. Its protein product is CARGLSNEQFF.

CDR3 DNA sequence: TGCGCCAGCAGCTTGGATGGCTATGGCTACACCTTC. Protein product: CASSLDGYGYTF. The V call is TRBV5-1, the J call TRBJ1-2; D gene uncertain. CDR1 and CDR2 (germline): SGHRS, YFSETQ. The V gene lost 0 bases and the J gene lost 4 bases, with 4 bases spanning the gap. This CDR3 spans 12 amino acids.

The sample holds many counts of this clone. CDR3 in DNA: TGTGCCAGCTCACCAGAGGTAAATCAGCCCCAGCATTTT. It encodes CASSPEVNQPQHF. V usage is TRBV18 and J usage is TRBJ1-5; no clear D. This CDR3 comprises 13 residues. The ends were cut back, 2 bases at V and 4 bases at J, with 6 bases in the middle. From germline, CDR1 is KGHSH and CDR2 LQKENI.

J is TRBJ2-3 and V is TRBV7-9; D not certain. This CDR3 region has 10 residues. The germline V and J ends were trimmed by 6 bases and 6 bases, with 4 bases remaining between them. Germline V gene lookup returns CDR1 SEHNR and CDR2 FQNEAQ (reference sequence). CDR3 in amino acids: CASSGDTQYF. The CDR3 DNA follows: TGTGCCAGCAGTGGGGATACGCAGTATTTT.

This chain joins TRBV30 and TRBJ2-5; D is undetermined. V dropped 2 bases and J dropped 5 bases, with 9 bases sitting between them. This CDR3 spans 12 amino acids. CDR1 GTSNPN and CDR2 SVGIG come from the germline V gene (reference sequence). Here the CDR3 reads CAWSTPLETQYF. Written as DNA, the CDR3 is TGTGCCTGGAGTACCCCCCTTGAGACCCAGTACTTC. Supplemented by reference TRBV30 and TRBJ2-5, the full variable domain reads SQTIHQWPATLVQPVGSPLSLECTVEGTSNPNLYWYRQAAGRGLQLLFYSVGIGQISSEVPQNLSASRPQDRQFILSSKKLLLSDSGFYLCAWSTPLETQYFGPGTRLLVL.

This clone was detected ten times or more. The chain uses TRBV19 and TRBJ1-1, with 8 bases fitting TRBD1. The CDR3 contains 14 residues. The V gene's germline CDR1 is LNHDA and CDR2 SQIVND (reference sequence). V lost 5 bases and J lost 4; bases outside the gene matches: 6. DNA of the CDR3: TGTGCCAGTAGTGTTACAGGGGGAAGCACTGAAGCTTTCTTT. Translation gives CASSVTGGSTEAFF.

The V call is TRBV11-2, the J call TRBJ2-1; D is perhaps TRBD2 (6 bases). Germline V lookup: CDR1 SGHAT, CDR2 FQNNGV. Trimming removed 0 bases from V and 2 bases from J, with 8 bases in between. This CDR3 is built from 15 residues. The CDR3 loop is CASSLDSGTYNEQFF. In DNA, the CDR3 is TGTGCCAGCAGCTTAGATAGCGGCACCTACAATGAGCAGTTCTTC.

The chain is built from TRBV2 and TRBJ2-2, with a tentative D call TRBD1 (6 bases). Per germline, CDR1 SNHLY and CDR2 FYNNEI. CDR3 length: 14 amino acids. Trimming left V 7 bases short and J 5 bases short, with 14 bases between. The CDR3 reads CASTQQGRTGELFF. CDR3 DNA: TGTGCCAGCACCCAACAGGGAAGAACCGGGGAGCTGTTTTTT.

V and J are TRBV29-1 and TRBJ2-3; 12 bases are shared with TRBD2. The CDR3 is made up of 15 amino acids. From germline, CDR1 is SQVTM and CDR2 ANQGSEA. J lost 6 bases, V lost 2 bases, and 6 bases had no gene match. CDR3 bases: TGCAGCGTTGAACCTAGGACTAGCGGGATTGATACGCAGTATTTT. Amino acid sequence: CSVEPRTSGIDTQYF.

This clone was picked up a small number of times. The V gene is TRBV7-9, the J gene TRBJ1-4; possible D gene TRBD1, 5 bases. The V end lost 0 bases, the J end lost 7 bases, and 9 bases lay between the germline ends. This CDR3 spans 14 amino acids. Germline V gene sequence: CDR1 SEHNR, CDR2 FQNEAQ (reference sequence). The CDR3 is CASSLAGQGEKLFF. The CDR3 DNA reads as TGTGCCAGCAGCTTAGCAGGGCAGGGTGAAAAACTGTTTTTT.

The genes are TRBV10-2 and TRBJ2-3, with TRBD1 matching over 10 bases. Germline CDR1 is WSHSY and CDR2 is SAAADI. The CDR3 contains 15 residues. Losses at the gene ends were 9 bases for V and 3 bases for J; bases not matched to a gene: 9. This CDR3 is CASKGRTGGTDTQYF. CDR3 coding DNA: TGCGCCAGTAAGGGGAGGACAGGGGGAACAGATACGCAGTATTTT.

This clone occurred a few times. One end of the junction is discordant with germline, which a read error may explain. This chain connects TRBV7-7 to TRBJ2-1; TRBD1 agrees at 7 bases. Germline CDR1 reads SSHAT; CDR2 reads FNYEAQ (reference sequence). CDR3 length: 15 amino acids. The CDR3 nucleotides are TGTGCTAGCAGCCCCCCCGGGACAGCCTACAATGAGCAGTTCTTC. Amino acid sequence: CASSPPGTAYNEQFF.